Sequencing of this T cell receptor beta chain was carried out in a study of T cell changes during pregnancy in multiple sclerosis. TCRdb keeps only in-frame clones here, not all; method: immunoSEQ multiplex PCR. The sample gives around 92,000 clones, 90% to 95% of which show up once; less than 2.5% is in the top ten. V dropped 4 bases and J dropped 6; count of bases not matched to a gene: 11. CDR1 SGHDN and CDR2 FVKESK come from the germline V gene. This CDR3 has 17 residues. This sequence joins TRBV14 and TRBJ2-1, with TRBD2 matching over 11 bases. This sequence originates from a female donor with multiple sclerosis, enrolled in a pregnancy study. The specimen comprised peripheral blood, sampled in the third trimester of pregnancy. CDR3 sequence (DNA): TGTGCCAGCAGCCCCCTGGGGCTAGCGGGAGGTCCCAATGAGCAGTTCTTC. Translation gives CASSPLGLAGGPNEQFF.